Below are 21 T cell receptor beta chains sequenced from a single sample in a study of OX40 agonist ivuxolimab in advanced cancers. Only in-frame clones appear in the TCRdb table, and some are missing; sequencing was by immunoSEQ multiplex PCR. The sample includes roughly 76,000 clones, about 83% of them seen just once. The material sequenced was CD4+ or CD8+ T cells sorted from blood, taken in a trial of the OX40 agonist ivuxolimab. The receptors derive from an adult with an advanced solid tumor such as melanoma, head and neck, liver or kidney cancer.

V usage is TRBV27 and J usage is TRBJ1-2, with unresolved D. The CDR3 extends over 15 amino acids. Germline V gene lookup returns CDR1 MNHEY and CDR2 SMNVEV (reference sequence). Trimming took 4 bases from V and 6 from J, leaving 18 bases between them. CDR3 residues: CASSSRVPGRDGYTF. CDR3 in DNA: TGTGCCAGCAGTTCTAGGGTCCCCGGGCGAGATGGCTACACCTTC.

This chain uses TRBV13 with TRBJ2-7; D unresolved. Trimming stripped 5 bases from V and 3 bases from J, with 11 bases between. The CDR3 consists of 13 residues. Per germline, CDR1 PRHDT and CDR2 FYEKMQ (reference sequence). CDR3 amino acids: CASSRQLSYEQYF. As DNA, the CDR3 is TGTGCCAGCAGCAGACAACTGAGCTACGAGCAGTACTTC.

The chain recombines TRBV5-4 with TRBJ2-2; D is ambiguous. This CDR3 comprises 16 residues. V was cut by 4 bases and J by 3 bases, with 16 bases left in between. The germline CDR1 and CDR2 sequences are SGHNT and YYREEE (reference sequence). This CDR3 is CASSTGASVYTGELFF. As DNA, the CDR3 is TGTGCCAGCAGCACTGGAGCTAGTGTCTACACCGGGGAGCTGTTTTTT.

The chain carries TRBV2 and TRBJ1-2; TRBD1 agrees at 7 bases. Losses at the gene ends were 6 bases for V and 5 bases for J; bases not matched to a gene: 9. Germline assignment: CDR1 SNHLY and CDR2 FYNNEI. The CDR3 is 14 residues long. The CDR3 spells CASRRTGEGYGYTF. The CDR3 coding sequence is TGTGCCAGCAGGAGAACAGGGGAAGGGTATGGCTACACCTTC.

The chain links TRBV28 to TRBJ2-2; D is ambiguous. V lost 6 bases and J lost 8, with 16 bases in between. This CDR3 region has 14 residues. Germline V lookup: CDR1 MDHEN, CDR2 SYDVKM. CDR3 protein: CASRTGLLRGELFF. CDR3 sequence (DNA): TGTGCCAGCAGAACGGGCCTCCTAAGAGGGGAGCTGTTTTTT.

The V call is TRBV6-5, the J call TRBJ1-2; a possible D gene is TRBD1 (5 bases). There are 14 residues in the CDR3. The V end lost 3 bases, the J end lost 4 bases, and 12 bases lay between the germline ends. Germline CDR1 reads MNHEY; CDR2 reads SVGAGI. CDR3 region: CASSYGAGSYGYTF. As DNA, the CDR3 is TGTGCCAGCAGTTATGGGGCCGGCTCCTATGGCTACACCTTC.

The chain has TRBV7-8 and TRBJ2-3; 13 bases line up with TRBD2. Germline V gives CDR1 SGHVS, CDR2 FQNEAQ. The CDR3 has 15 amino acids. The junction had 1 base not matched to a gene; V was cut back by 4 bases and J by 3 bases. The CDR3 sequence: CASSSGLAGTDTQYF. The DNA for the CDR3 is TGTGCCAGCAGCTCGGGACTAGCGGGGACAGATACGCAGTATTTT.

The J gene is TRBJ1-2, the V gene TRBV11-1, with D tentatively TRBD1 (6 bases). V shed 4 bases and J shed 5 bases, with 17 bases lying between them. Per germline, CDR1 SGHAT and CDR2 FQDESV (reference sequence). The CDR3 has 15 amino acids. CDR3 sequence reads: CASSSRTDPKYGYTF. In DNA, the CDR3 is TGTGCCAGCAGCTCCCGGACAGACCCGAAGTATGGCTACACCTTC.

The genes are TRBV2 and TRBJ1-6; D possibly corresponds to TRBD1 (6 bases). CDR3 length: 13 residues. Germline V gene lookup returns CDR1 SNHLY and CDR2 FYNNEI. Trimming took off 6 bases at V and 10 bases at J, with 13 bases between the two ends. The CDR3 reads CASSPRGESPLHF. DNA for the CDR3: TGTGCCAGCAGCCCGAGGGGGGAGTCACCCCTCCACTTT.

The DNA for the CDR3 is TGTGCCAGTAGTACGGGACTAGGACTCACAGATACGCAGTATTTT. It is translated as CASSTGLGLTDTQYF. This rearrangement joins TRBV19 to TRBJ2-3, with 8 positions matching TRBD2. This CDR3 spans 15 amino acids. V lost 4 bases to trimming and J lost 2 bases; unmatched junction nucleotides: 5. The germline V gene has CDR1 LNHDA and CDR2 SQIVND (reference sequence). Full variable domain (missing parts from reference TRBV19 and TRBJ2-3): DGGITQSPKYLFRKEGQNVTLSCEQNLNHDAMYWYRQDPGQGLRLIYYSQIVNDFQKGDIAEGYSVSREKKESFPLTVTSAQKNPTAFYLCASSTGLGLTDTQYFGPGTRLTVL.

V is TRBV28 and J is TRBJ1-1; D is ambiguous. V lost 2 bases and J lost 0, with 4 bases in between. The CDR3 totals 13 residues. Germline CDR1 and CDR2: MDHEN and SYDVKM. Written as DNA, the CDR3 is TGTGCCAGCAGTTTAGGCGTGAACACTGAAGCTTTCTTT. Translated, it gives CASSLGVNTEAFF.

The V call is TRBV9, the J call TRBJ1-2; perhaps TRBD1 as D (5 bases). Trimming stripped 0 bases from V and 3 bases from J, with 9 bases between. The CDR3 runs to 14 residues. Germline V gives CDR1 SGDLS, CDR2 YYNGEE. CDR3 loop: CASSVGGDDYGYTF. CDR3 DNA sequence: TGTGCCAGCAGCGTAGGAGGGGATGACTATGGCTACACCTTC.

V gene TRBV6-4 combines with J gene TRBJ1-4, with 8 positions matching TRBD1. This CDR3 is built from 14 residues. Per germline, CDR1 MRHNA and CDR2 SNTAGT. V shed 11 bases and J 5 bases; nucleotides not matched to a gene: 10. This chain's CDR3 is CAQKGRDRNEKLFF. DNA for the CDR3: TGTGCCCAAAAGGGGAGGGACAGGAATGAAAAACTGTTTTTT.

The chain combines TRBV5-4 with TRBJ2-3, with 10 positions matching TRBD1. V lost 4 bases and J lost 0; bases outside the gene matches: 5. This CDR3 contains 16 residues. The germline gives CDR1 SGHNT, CDR2 YYREEE (reference sequence). The CDR3 DNA reads as TGTGCCAGCAGCGCCCGGGACAGGGGAAGCACAGATACGCAGTATTTT. It is translated as CASSARDRGSTDTQYF.

The rearrangement uses TRBV10-3 and TRBJ2-1, with 8 bases matching TRBD1. Germline V gene data show CDR1 as ENHRY and CDR2 as SYGVKD. This CDR3 region has 15 residues. V lost 3 bases to trimming and J lost 7 bases; unmatched junction nucleotides: 8. As DNA, the CDR3 is TGTGCCATCAGTGACTCGGACAGGGATCGTAATGAGCAGTTCTTC. Encoded protein: CAISDSDRDRNEQFF.

This sequence joins TRBV6-1 and TRBJ2-4; 9 nucleotides align to TRBD1. CDR3 size: 14 residues. J lost 5 bases, V lost 3 bases, and 2 bases had no gene match. CDR1 is MNHNS and CDR2 is SASEGT in the germline V gene. CDR3 loop: CASSETGGQNIQYF. The CDR3 DNA reads TGTGCCAGCAGTGAGACAGGGGGGCAAAACATTCAGTACTTC.

About this clone itself: Other DNA sequences within the sample encode an identical CDR3. The rearrangement links TRBV29-1 to TRBJ1-1; D not certain. This CDR3 region has 12 residues. V shed 4 bases and J shed 4 bases, with 10 bases lying between them. Germline values: CDR1 SQVTM, CDR2 ANQGSEA. The CDR3 nucleotides are TGCAGCGTTGTTGGAGGGAGCACTGAAGCTTTCTTT. It encodes CSVVGGSTEAFF.

V and J are TRBV5-6 and TRBJ1-1, with TRBD1 as a possible D gene (5 bases). V dropped 3 bases and J dropped 10 bases, with 10 bases sitting between them. Germline V gene data show CDR1 as SGHDT and CDR2 as YYEEEE. The CDR3 spans 11 residues. Written as DNA, the CDR3 is TGTGCCAGCAGCTACCGGGGCCCAGCTTTCTTT. This translates into CASSYRGPAFF. Based on the CDR3 plus reference TRBV5-6 and TRBJ1-1, the full variable domain is DAGVTQSPTHLIKTRGQQVTLRCSPKSGHDTVSWYQQALGQGPQFIFQYYEEEERQRGNFPDRFSGHQFPNYSSELNVNALLLGDSALYLCASSYRGPAFFGQGTRLTVV.

The rearrangement links TRBV6-5 to TRBJ1-2, with D hard to call. The CDR3 is 15 residues long. The V end was cut by 5 bases, the J end by 3 bases, with 16 bases between. Germline CDR1 MNHEY, CDR2 SVGAGI. CDR3 region: CASSRQSPRDYGYTF. As DNA, the CDR3 is TGTGCCAGCAGTAGACAATCCCCGAGGGACTATGGCTACACCTTC.

The CDR3 nucleotides are TGTGCCAGCAGCTTCGGACTTCAGGGAGATACGCAGTATTTT. Translation: CASSFGLQGDTQYF. The chain uses TRBV11-2 and TRBJ2-3; D is tentatively TRBD1 or TRBD2 (5 bases each). This CDR3 is built from 14 residues. CDR1 is SGHAT and CDR2 is FQNNGV in the germline V gene. V was cut by 3 bases and J by 5 bases, with 12 bases left in between. The complete variable domain, with remaining parts taken from reference TRBV11-2 and TRBJ2-3, reads EAGVAQSPRYKIIEKRQSVAFWCNPISGHATLYWYQQILGQGPKLLIQFQNNGVVDDSQLPKDRFSAERLKGVDSTLKIQPAKLEDSAVYLCASSFGLQGDTQYFGPGTRLTVL.

V is TRBV10-3 and J is TRBJ2-1, with 7 bases aligning to TRBD1. The CDR3 totals 14 residues. V was clipped by 3 bases and J by 5 bases; unmatched bases: 4. The germline gives CDR1 ENHRY, CDR2 SYGVKD. CDR3 bases: TGTGCCATCAGTGATGAGACAGGGAACAATGAGCAGTTCTTC. As protein: CAISDETGNNEQFF.